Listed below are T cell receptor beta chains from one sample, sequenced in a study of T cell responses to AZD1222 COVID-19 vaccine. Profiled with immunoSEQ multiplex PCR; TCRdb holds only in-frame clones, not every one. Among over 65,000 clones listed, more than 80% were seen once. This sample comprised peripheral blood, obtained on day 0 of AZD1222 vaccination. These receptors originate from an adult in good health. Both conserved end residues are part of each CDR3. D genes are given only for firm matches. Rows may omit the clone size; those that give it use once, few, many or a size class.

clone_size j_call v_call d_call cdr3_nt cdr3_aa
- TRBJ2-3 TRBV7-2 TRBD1 TGTGCCAGCAGCTTAGCTCGCTGGGACAGGGGTACAGATACGCAGTATTTT CASSLARWDRGTDTQYF
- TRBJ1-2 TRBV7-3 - TGTGCAAGCGGGGAACTTAACTATGGCTACACCTTC CASGELNYGYTF
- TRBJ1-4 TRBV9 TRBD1 TGTGCCAGCAGCGAACAGGGGAAGGATGAAAAACTGTTTTTT CASSEQGKDEKLFF
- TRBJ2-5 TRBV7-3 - TGTGCCAGCAGTCCCACCCCCGGCCCCTCGGAGACCCAGTACTTC CASSPTPGPSETQYF
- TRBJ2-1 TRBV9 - TGTGCCAGCAGCTCCTACCCCACAGAGGTTGAGCAGTTCTTC CASSSYPTEVEQFF
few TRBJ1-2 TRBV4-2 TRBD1 TGTGCCAGCAGCCAAGGACAGGGCACCTATGGCTACACCTTC CASSQGQGTYGYTF
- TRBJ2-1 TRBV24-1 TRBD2 TGTGCCACCAGTGATTCCCGAAGAGCGGGGAGCTCCTACAATGAGCAGTTCTTC CATSDSRRAGSSYNEQFF
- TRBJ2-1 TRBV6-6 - TGTGCCAGCACCGCCCACGAAAGCTCCTACAATGAGCAGTTCTTC CASTAHESSYNEQFF
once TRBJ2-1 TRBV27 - TGTGCCAGCAGTTTGCTCCAGTACCAGTACAATGAGCAGTTCTTC CASSLLQYQYNEQFF
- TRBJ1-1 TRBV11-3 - TGTGCCAGCAGCTTAAGTCACCGTGCGGTGAACACTGAAGCTTTCTTT CASSLSHRAVNTEAFF
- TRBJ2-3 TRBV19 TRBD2 TGTGCCAGTGAGGAGCGGGGGGGCTTGGATACGCAGTATTTT CASEERGGLDTQYF
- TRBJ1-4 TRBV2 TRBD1 TGTGCCAAACGGGGGACAGGGGATGAAAAACTGTTTTTT CAKRGTGDEKLFF
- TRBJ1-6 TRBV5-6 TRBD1 TGTGCCAGCAGCTTGATCCGAGGGGGCGATTCACCCCTCCACTTT CASSLIRGGDSPLHF
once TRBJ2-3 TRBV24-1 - TGTGCCACCAGTGATCTCAAATTCGGGGGCACAGATACGCAGTATTTT CATSDLKFGGTDTQYF
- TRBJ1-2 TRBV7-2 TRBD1 TGTGCCAGCAGGACAGGGGCCGCTAACTATGGCTACACCTTC CASRTGAANYGYTF
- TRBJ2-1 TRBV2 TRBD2 TGTGCCAGCACCAGTAGCGGGGGGGCGTGGAATGAGCAGTTCTTC CASTSSGGAWNEQFF
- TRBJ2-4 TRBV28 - TGTGCCAGCACCCCTCGGACACAAGCCAAAAACATTCAGTACTTC CASTPRTQAKNIQYF
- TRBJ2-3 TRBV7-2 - TGTGCCAGCAGCTTAGAGGGCTTCCCGCGGGATACGCAGTATTTT CASSLEGFPRDTQYF
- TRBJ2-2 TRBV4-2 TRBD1 TGTGCCAGCAGCCAAGGGGACAGAAACACCGGGGAGCTGTTTTTT CASSQGDRNTGELFF
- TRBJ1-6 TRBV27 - TGTGCCAGCACCACTGCCAATTCACCCCTCCACTTT CASTTANSPLHF
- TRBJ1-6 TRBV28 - TGTGCCAGCAGTTTACTGGATGGGGGACTCCACTTT CASSLLDGGLHF
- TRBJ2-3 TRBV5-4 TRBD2 TGTGCCAGCAGCGAACAAGCGGGGGGCACAGATACGCAGTATTTT CASSEQAGGTDTQYF
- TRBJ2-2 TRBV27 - TGTGCCAGCAGTCCCACCCCTAGCGACACCGGGGAGCTGTTTTTT CASSPTPSDTGELFF
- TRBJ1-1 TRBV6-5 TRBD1 TGTGCCAGCAGTTACCGCCGGGACAGGGGCCCTGAAGCTTTCTTT CASSYRRDRGPEAFF
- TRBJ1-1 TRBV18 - TGTGCCAGCTCACCATTGGAGGCGACACAATTGGGCACTGAAGCTTTCTTT CASSPLEATQLGTEAFF